This T cell receptor beta chain stems from a study of T-cell memory formation after mild COVID-19. From 5'RACE with constant-segment primers came TCR alpha and TCR beta cDNA libraries that carried sample barcodes and UMIs. MiXCR was run by TCRdb on the 5' RACE reads, yielding one entry per CDR3 protein. Of more than 450,000 distinct CDR3 sequences listed, roughly 18% are singletons. Trimming removed 3 bases at V and 4 bases at J, with 15 bases between. CDR1 is KGHSH, CDR2 LQKENI, per germline. The CDR3 extends over 15 amino acids. This clonotype was seen a handful of times. The chain joins TRBV18 to TRBJ1-2, with D possibly being TRBD1 (6 bases). The sequenced sample consisted of PBMCs or a T cell subset sorted from them (not recorded which). This sequence was found in an adult woman who had mild COVID-19 (a few samples of this study predate the infection). Cell type and time point are not known. CDR3 nucleotides: TGTGCCAGCTCACCCATGGGGGACATTGGCTATGGCTACACCTTC. Residues: CASSPMGDIGYGYTF.